These 21 T cell receptor beta chains were all obtained from the same sample, sequenced in a study of control samples from healthy donors and cancer patients. The table came from immunoSEQ multiplex PCR; TCRdb's copy has only in-frame clones and leaves some out. This sample has around 94,000 clones; about 91% occur once, and the top ten carry around 2.3%. Sequencing used blood. The source is a woman younger than 35 in good health.

This chain links TRBV25-1 with TRBJ1-2; 8 nucleotides agree with TRBD1. CDR1 and CDR2 from the germline V gene are MGHDK and SYGVNS. The CDR3 extends over 12 amino acids. V dropped 6 bases and J dropped 4; count of bases not matched to a gene: 1. The CDR3 DNA reads as TGTGCCAGCAGAGGGACAGGCTATGGCTACACCTTC. Residues: CASRGTGYGYTF.

The chain combines TRBV4-1 with TRBJ1-4, with 7 bases aligning to TRBD1. V shed 3 bases, J shed 3 bases, and the junction held 1 base outside the gene matches. The CDR3 totals 14 residues. Germline loops: CDR1 MGHRA, CDR2 YSYEKL. CDR3: CASSHGTANEKLFF. The DNA for the CDR3 is TGCGCCAGCAGCCACGGGACAGCTAATGAAAAACTGTTTTTT.

The chain employs TRBV27 and TRBJ2-1; the D gene is possibly TRBD1 (5 bases). The V end lost 4 bases, the J end lost 0 bases, and 13 bases lay between the germline ends. The CDR3 covers 16 residues. Germline V gene sequence: CDR1 MNHEY, CDR2 SMNVEV (reference sequence). The DNA for the CDR3 is TGTGCCAGCAGTTACCCCAGGGCTCCCTCCTACAATGAGCAGTTCTTC. This sequence encodes CASSYPRAPSYNEQFF.

This chain joins TRBV11-3 and TRBJ2-1; D not resolved. This CDR3 contains 15 residues. V was cut by 4 bases and J by 0 bases, with 10 bases left in between. CDR1 is SGHNT, CDR2 YENEEA, per germline. The CDR3 sequence is CASSSLTSSYNEQFF. The CDR3 nucleotides read TGTGCCAGCAGCTCCTTAACGAGCTCCTACAATGAGCAGTTCTTC. Variable domain in full (rest from reference TRBV11-3 and TRBJ2-1): EAGVVQSPRYKIIEKKQPVAFWCNPISGHNTLYWYLQNLGQGPELLIRYENEEAVDDSQLPKDRFSAERLKGVDSTLKIQPAELGDSAVYLCASSSLTSSYNEQFFGPGTRLTVL.

This clone was detected once. The chain combines TRBV10-3 with TRBJ1-2; a weak D match, TRBD1 (6 bases). Germline-derived CDR1 and CDR2 are ENHRY and SYGVKD. This CDR3 comprises 14 residues. The V gene lost 10 bases and the J gene lost 0 bases, with 15 bases spanning the gap. CDR3 loop: CASSTGTTNYGYTF. CDR3 sequence (DNA): TGTGCCAGTTCGACCGGGACAACTAACTATGGCTACACCTTC.

Worth noting for this clone: The junction and the germline gene differ at one end; a read error may be behind it. The CDR3 sequence: CASRPDSGTENF. The CDR3 DNA sequence: TGTGCCAGCAGGCCCGACTCCGGGACAGAGAATTTC. This chain links TRBV6-6 with TRBJ2-7; 7 positions match TRBD1. Germline CDR1 reads MNHNY; CDR2 reads SVGAGI (reference sequence). CDR3 length: 12 residues.

The rearrangement joins TRBV15 to TRBJ1-3, with D uncertain. CDR3 length: 14 amino acids. V shed 1 base and J shed 0 bases, with 4 bases lying between them. Germline-derived CDR1 and CDR2 are LNHNV and YYDKDF (reference sequence). The CDR3 region has the DNA TGTGCCACCAGCAGAGGCAACTCTGGAAACACCATATATTTT. Translated, it gives CATSRGNSGNTIYF.

The chain employs TRBV5-8 and TRBJ1-3; tentative D call: TRBD1 (6 bases). The germline CDR1 and CDR2 sequences are SGHTS and YDEGEE. Trimming took 6 bases from V and 7 from J, leaving 23 bases between them. CDR3 length: 16 amino acids. The CDR3 DNA reads TGTGCCAGCAACCCCCGGGGACAACCCATTTTGAACACCATATATTTT. This translates into CASNPRGQPILNTIYF. The full variable domain, rest sourced from reference TRBV5-8 and TRBJ1-3, is EAGVTQSPTHLIKTRGQQATLRCSPISGHTSVYWYQQALGLGLQFLLWYDEGEERNRGNFPPRFSGRQFPNYSSELNVNALELEDSALYLCASNPRGQPILNTIYFGEGSWLTVV.

The genes are TRBV2 and TRBJ1-2; no definite D call. Germline V gene lookup returns CDR1 SNHLY and CDR2 FYNNEI. This CDR3 comprises 11 residues. The ends were cut back, 7 bases at V and 8 bases at J, with 11 bases in the middle. CDR3 sequence (DNA): TGTGCCAGCATTAGACCTGGAGGCTACACCTTC. It is translated as CASIRPGGYTF. Variable domain in full (rest from reference TRBV2 and TRBJ1-2): EPEVTQTPSHQVTQMGQEVILRCVPISNHLYFYWYRQILGQKVEFLVSFYNNEISEKSEIFDDQFSVERPDGSNFTLKIRSTKLEDSAMYFCASIRPGGYTFGSGTRLTVV.

The chain has TRBV2 and TRBJ1-2; D unresolved. Trimming took off 6 bases at V and 2 bases at J, with 16 bases between the two ends. The CDR3 runs 15 residues. The germline V gene has CDR1 SNHLY and CDR2 FYNNEI. CDR3 bases: TGTGCCAGCAGGACCGATATTAGAAGGAACTATGGCTACACCTTC. This encodes CASRTDIRRNYGYTF.

This chain connects TRBV5-6 to TRBJ2-2; tentative D call: TRBD1 (5 bases). This CDR3 is built from 14 residues. Germline CDR1 SGHDT, CDR2 YYEEEE. V gave up 3 bases and J gave up 3 bases, with 9 bases separating them. CDR3 protein: CASSSIGDTGELFF. CDR3 nucleotides: TGTGCCAGCAGCTCTATAGGGGACACCGGGGAGCTGTTTTTT.

The chain is built from TRBV7-6 and TRBJ2-1; 9 bases map to TRBD2. The V segment lost 6 bases and the J segment 6 bases; nucleotides outside the gene matches: 12. Germline loops: CDR1 SGHVS, CDR2 FNYEAQ. The CDR3 totals 16 residues. The CDR3 DNA is TGTGCCAGCAGTACAATAGGGCGGGAGGGCCGCAATGAGCAGTTCTTC. This sequence encodes CASSTIGREGRNEQFF.

This chain links TRBV5-6 with TRBJ1-1, with D unclear. Germline assignment: CDR1 SGHDT and CDR2 YYEEEE. The CDR3 spans 13 residues. Deletions cut 0 bases from V and 5 bases from J, with 8 bases between. CDR3 sequence: CASSLAAGTEAFF. CDR3 nucleotide sequence: TGTGCCAGCAGCTTGGCCGCGGGTACTGAAGCTTTCTTT.

A single count supports this clone. The chain employs TRBV12-3 or TRBV12-4 and TRBJ1-2, with D uncertain. Trimming stripped 3 bases from V and 4 bases from J, with 9 bases between. This CDR3 contains 13 residues. DNA for the CDR3: TGTGCCAGCAGTTTGGACGGGCCCTATGGCTACACCTTC. Its protein is CASSLDGPYGYTF.

This clone was counted once. The V call is TRBV5-5, the J call TRBJ1-5, with D possibly being TRBD1 (6 bases). This CDR3 comprises 14 residues. V lost 4 bases, J lost 7 bases, and 15 bases lay in between. Germline values: CDR1 SGHKS, CDR2 YYEKEE (reference sequence). CDR3 nucleotides: TGTGCCAGCAGCCCGTGGGGGGCTGGGCAGCCCCAGCATTTT. Its protein is CASSPWGAGQPQHF.

The chain recombines TRBV5-1 with TRBJ2-5; 8 nucleotides agree with TRBD1. The CDR3 has 15 residues. With 0 bases clipped from V and 5 bases from J, the junction kept 6 bases outside the gene matches. Per the germline V gene, CDR1 is SGHRS and CDR2 is YFSETQ. CDR3 in DNA: TGCGCCAGCAGCTTGGTTCAGGGGGCCGGTGAGACCCAGTACTTC. This gives the protein CASSLVQGAGETQYF.

In DNA form, the CDR3 reads TGTGCCAGCAGTGATAGAATACCCACCAAACAGCCCCAGCATTTT. Its protein is CASSDRIPTKQPQHF. V usage is TRBV2 and J usage is TRBJ1-5; D is uncertain. V dropped 3 bases and J dropped 7 bases, with 16 bases sitting between them. Germline V CDR1 and CDR2: SNHLY, FYNNEI. The CDR3 consists of 15 residues.

The chain employs TRBV5-6 and TRBJ2-1, with D perhaps matching TRBD2 (5 bases). Trimming removed 0 bases at V and 4 bases at J, with 14 bases between. CDR1 is SGHDT and CDR2 is YYEEEE in the germline V gene. The CDR3 has 16 residues. CDR3 nucleotide sequence: TGTGCCAGCAGCTTGGCCGAGGGCCTCGGTTACAATGAGCAGTTCTTC. This codes for CASSLAEGLGYNEQFF.

V usage is TRBV12-3 or TRBV12-4 and J usage is TRBJ1-4, with 7 bases identical to TRBD1. The CDR3 consists of 13 residues. J gave up 8 bases and V 8 bases, and 8 bases lay outside the gene matches. DNA for the CDR3: TGTGCCAGCCAACCAGGGGGGGGCGAAAAACTGTTTTTT. This codes for CASQPGGGEKLFF.

The rearrangement joins TRBV12-5 to TRBJ1-2; D unresolved. CDR3 length: 14 residues. CDR1 is LGHNT and CDR2 is FRNRAP in the germline V gene. Between the trimmed V and J ends, which lost 7 bases and 3 bases, there was a span of 15 bases. CDR3 region: CASVSGQLDYGYTF. The CDR3 nucleotides read TGTGCTAGTGTTTCGGGCCAGCTGGACTATGGCTACACCTTC.

This clone has just one count. V gene TRBV27 combines with J gene TRBJ2-3; TRBD1 matches at 9 bases. CDR3 length equals 16 residues. CDR1 and CDR2 from the germline V gene are MNHEY and SMNVEV (reference sequence). V shed 5 bases, J shed 7 bases, and the junction held 13 bases outside the gene matches. Here the CDR3 reads CASSRPGDRGMYTQYF. The CDR3 coding sequence is TGTGCCAGCAGTCGGCCCGGTGACAGGGGGATGTATACGCAGTATTTT.